This paragraph reports one T cell receptor (beta chain). Its antigen is not identified. The ends were cut back, 5 bases at V and 4 bases at J, with 17 bases in the middle. The CDR3 totals 15 residues. Germline CDR1 PRHDT, CDR2 FYEKMQ (reference sequence). This record comes from a study of cytomegalovirus exposure and HLA in healthy donors. Study results and caveats: The study designated 150 or so TCR beta chains cytomegalovirus-associated. The majority of TCR sequences were rare, yet some public TCRs appeared in many donors.

The donors were members of the validation cohort, which comprised 120 subjects and was separate from the first cohort of 600 to 800 subjects. Generated by immunoSEQ multiplex PCR, the TCRdb table keeps only in-frame clones and is missing some. The sample records some 90,000 clones, approximately 96% being singletons. The receptor was derived from a young man in good health and CMV-seronegative. This chain joins TRBV13 and TRBJ1-2; TRBD1 is a possible D gene (5 bases). Sequencing was performed on PBMCs. This CDR3 is CASSGGTDGTYGYTF. CDR3 sequence (DNA): TGTGCCAGCAGCGGAGGGACGGACGGAACCTATGGCTACACCTTC.